Shown below are 30 T cell receptor beta chains from a single sample sequenced in a study of blood T cell repertoires in COVID-19. TCRdb's table, derived via immunoSEQ multiplex PCR, lists solely in-frame clones and lacks some. The table has about 170,000 clones, around 87% seen once. Sequencing was performed on peripheral blood. These receptors came from a man aged 60 to 69 with COVID-19, enrolled during active disease.

The chain recombines TRBV7-8 with TRBJ1-3; no clear D gene. The CDR3 spans 13 residues. With 5 bases removed from V and 4 bases from J, the gap between germline ends came to 9 bases. Germline V gene sequence: CDR1 SGHVS, CDR2 FQNEAQ. This CDR3 is CASSPTRGNTIYF. CDR3 nucleotides: TGTGCCAGCAGCCCGACTAGAGGAAACACCATATATTTT.

This chain uses TRBV4-3 with TRBJ1-4; unclear D gene. There are 15 residues in the CDR3. V lost 0 bases and J lost 3, with 8 bases in between. Germline V gene data show CDR1 as LGHNA and CDR2 as YSLEER. This CDR3 is CASSQDNQANEKLFF. As DNA, the CDR3 is TGCGCCAGCAGCCAAGACAACCAGGCTAATGAAAAACTGTTTTTT.

This clone appeared once. CDR3 loop: CASSWERVPSGEQYF. The CDR3 nucleotides read TGCGCCAGCAGCTGGGAAAGGGTACCATCAGGGGAGCAGTACTTC. J is TRBJ2-7 and V is TRBV5-1; a weak D match, TRBD1 (5 bases). Germline V CDR1 and CDR2: SGHRS, YFSETQ. The CDR3 covers 15 residues. V lost 3 bases and J lost 7, with 20 bases in between.

The chain couples TRBV25-1 to TRBJ1-5; 10 positions agree with TRBD1. The trim removed 6 bases at V and 3 bases at J, leaving 8 bases unmatched. Germline-derived CDR1 and CDR2 are MGHDK and SYGVNS. CDR3 size: 16 residues. DNA for the CDR3: TGTGCCAGCAGCTCCGGGACAGGGGCGAACAATCAGCCCCAGCATTTT. Translation gives CASSSGTGANNQPQHF.

The rearrangement links TRBV5-5 to TRBJ1-5; perhaps TRBD1 as D (6 bases). Trimming removed 0 bases at V and 5 bases at J, with 9 bases between. The germline gives CDR1 SGHKS, CDR2 YYEKEE (reference sequence). CDR3 length: 14 residues. CDR3 residues: CASSLGQGHQPQHF. The CDR3 DNA is TGTGCCAGCAGCTTGGGGCAGGGGCATCAGCCCCAGCATTTT. The full variable domain, rest sourced from reference TRBV5-5 and TRBJ1-5, is DAGVTQSPTHLIKTRGQQVTLRCSPISGHKSVSWYQQVLGQGPQFIFQYYEKEERGRGNFPDRFSARQFPNYSSELNVNALLLGDSALYLCASSLGQGHQPQHFGDGTRLSIL.

The chain recombines TRBV5-4 with TRBJ2-3, with 13 bases that match TRBD2. J lost 4 bases, V lost 5 bases, and 10 bases had no gene match. CDR1 is SGHNT, CDR2 YYREEE, per germline (reference sequence). This CDR3 is 17 amino acids long. Here the CDR3 DNA reads TGTGCCAGCAGGTCCCCCGGGACTAGCGGGGCTGCAGATACGCAGTATTTT. It translates to CASRSPGTSGAADTQYF.

This chain links TRBV30 with TRBJ1-3; no clear D. CDR1 is GTSNPN and CDR2 is SVGIG in the germline V gene (reference sequence). This CDR3 comprises 13 residues. V was cut by 5 bases and J by 3 bases, with 11 bases left in between. Written as DNA, the CDR3 is TGTGCCTGGGCACCAGTTCATGGAAACACCATATATTTT. This codes for CAWAPVHGNTIYF. The full variable domain, in which reference TRBV30 and TRBJ1-3 provide the parts outside the CDR3, is SQTIHQWPATLVQPVGSPLSLECTVEGTSNPNLYWYRQAAGRGLQLLFYSVGIGQISSEVPQNLSASRPQDRQFILSSKKLLLSDSGFYLCAWAPVHGNTIYFGEGSWLTVV.

The gene calls are TRBV7-2 and TRBJ1-2; 7 nucleotides agree with TRBD1. The germline V gene has CDR1 SGHTA and CDR2 FQGNSA. This CDR3 comprises 14 residues. The trim removed 5 bases at V and 0 bases at J, leaving 3 bases unmatched. The CDR3 region has the DNA TGTGCCAGCAGCAGAGGACAGGCTAACTATGGCTACACCTTC. Amino acids: CASSRGQANYGYTF.

The chain employs TRBV7-6 and TRBJ2-6; possibly TRBD2 for D (6 bases). Trimming stripped 1 base from V and 1 base from J, with 8 bases between. CDR3 length: 16 residues. CDR1 and CDR2 (germline): SGHVS, FNYEAQ. CDR3 nucleotide sequence: TGTGCCAGCAGCTTAGTTGGAGGGTCTGGGGCCAACGTCCTGACTTTC. It translates to CASSLVGGSGANVLTF.

This chain links TRBV7-3 with TRBJ2-1, with 8 bases aligning to TRBD2. The CDR3 totals 15 residues. V shed 3 bases and J 3 bases; nucleotides not matched to a gene: 4. Germline lookup yields CDR1 SGHTA and CDR2 FQGTGA. As DNA, the CDR3 is TGTGCCAGCAGCTTCACTAGCGGAGGCTACAATGAGCAGTTCTTC. Translating it yields CASSFTSGGYNEQFF.

The chain employs TRBV9 and TRBJ2-4, with D possibly matching TRBD1 (5 bases). The CDR3 is made up of 13 amino acids. V was cut by 0 bases and J by 12 bases, with 13 bases left in between. Germline V lookup: CDR1 SGDLS, CDR2 YYNGEE. CDR3 in amino acids: CASSVESQGDQYF. The DNA for the CDR3 is TGTGCCAGCAGCGTAGAGAGCCAAGGGGATCAGTACTTC.

The chain has TRBV25-1 and TRBJ1-1; possible D gene TRBD1, 5 bases. Trimming cost V 5 bases and J 10 bases, with 14 bases left between them. This CDR3 region has 12 residues. Germline CDR1 and CDR2: MGHDK and SYGVNS. The CDR3 DNA reads TGTGCCAGCAGTTTTGGGGAGGGACGAGCTTTCTTT. This translates into CASSFGEGRAFF.

The chain employs TRBV19 and TRBJ1-1, with a possible D match to TRBD1 (6 bases). V shed 6 bases and J shed 6 bases, with 14 bases lying between them. The CDR3 contains 13 residues. In germline, CDR1 is LNHDA, CDR2 SQIVND (reference sequence). The DNA for the CDR3 is TGTGCCAGTAGATCGACAGGTAGTCCTGAAGCTTTCTTT. Its translation is CASRSTGSPEAFF. Using reference TRBV19 and TRBJ1-1 for the parts outside the CDR3, the full variable domain is DGGITQSPKYLFRKEGQNVTLSCEQNLNHDAMYWYRQDPGQGLRLIYYSQIVNDFQKGDIAEGYSVSREKKESFPLTVTSAQKNPTAFYLCASRSTGSPEAFFGQGTRLTVV.

J is TRBJ2-3 and V is TRBV28; 12 bases map to TRBD2. Trimming cost V 7 bases and J 5 bases; bases outside gene matches: 13. Germline CDR1 and CDR2: MDHEN and SYDVKM. This CDR3 is built from 17 residues. CDR3 in DNA: TGTGCCAGCACCAGACTAGCGGGGGCCCTCGCTGGAGATACGCAGTATTTT. Its translation: CASTRLAGALAGDTQYF.

This chain connects TRBV14 to TRBJ2-1, with 7 bases lining up with TRBD2. Germline-derived CDR1 and CDR2 are SGHDN and FVKESK. The CDR3 sequence is 14 residues long. Trimming at V came to 1 base and at J to 7 bases, leaving 4 bases not matched to a gene. The CDR3, as DNA: TGTGCCAGCAGCCAAGCGGGGGGAAGAAATGAGCAGTTCTTC. Its translation is CASSQAGGRNEQFF. Complete variable domain (other parts from reference TRBV14 and TRBJ2-1): EAGVTQFPSHSVIEKGQTVTLRCDPISGHDNLYWYRRVMGKEIKFLLHFVKESKQDESGMPNNRFLAERTGGTYSTLKVQPAELEDSGVYFCASSQAGGRNEQFFGPGTRLTVL.

The chain links TRBV29-1 to TRBJ2-2, with D maybe TRBD2 (5 bases). The V gene lost 5 bases and the J gene lost 5 bases, with 12 bases spanning the gap. This CDR3 has 13 amino acids. Germline V gives CDR1 SQVTM, CDR2 ANQGSEA. CDR3 in amino acids: CSVRGTSTGELFF. Written as DNA, the CDR3 is TGCAGCGTTCGGGGTACCTCGACCGGGGAGCTGTTTTTT.

The rearrangement joins TRBV30 to TRBJ2-7; a weak D match, TRBD2 (6 bases). CDR1 and CDR2 (germline): GTSNPN, SVGIG (reference sequence). CDR3 length: 12 residues. Between the trimmed V and J ends, which lost 0 bases and 4 bases, there was a span of 7 bases. The CDR3 loop reads CAWSVTRYEQYF. CDR3 DNA sequence: TGTGCCTGGAGTGTGACTAGGTACGAGCAGTACTTC.

The chain has TRBV29-1 and TRBJ1-2; 10 nucleotides agree with TRBD1. Germline values: CDR1 SQVTM, CDR2 ANQGSEA. V was pared by 1 base and J by 5 bases, with 4 bases of the junction left unmatched. This CDR3 spans 14 amino acids. The CDR3 spells CSVEAGQGLYGYTF. The DNA of the CDR3 is TGCAGCGTTGAAGCGGGACAGGGGCTTTATGGCTACACCTTC.

The V gene is TRBV2, the J gene TRBJ2-5, with TRBD2 identical over 7 bases. Germline trimming cut 7 bases from V and 5 bases from J; bases unmatched to any gene: 7. The CDR3 has 13 residues. Germline CDR1 SNHLY, CDR2 FYNNEI. CDR3 residues: CASNGGLRETQYF. In nucleotides, the CDR3 is TGTGCCAGCAACGGGGGGTTAAGGGAGACCCAGTACTTC. Filled out from reference TRBV2 and TRBJ2-5, the complete variable domain reads EPEVTQTPSHQVTQMGQEVILRCVPISNHLYFYWYRQILGQKVEFLVSFYNNEISEKSEIFDDQFSVERPDGSNFTLKIRSTKLEDSAMYFCASNGGLRETQYFGPGTRLLVL.

The V gene is TRBV18, the J gene TRBJ2-3, with TRBD1 matching 9 bases. This CDR3 has 14 amino acids. Germline values: CDR1 KGHSH, CDR2 LQKENI. V trimming: 4 bases; J trimming: 4 bases; junction bases outside the gene matches: 3. The CDR3 here is CASSLDRGADTQYF. In DNA form, the CDR3 reads TGTGCCAGCTCACTTGACAGGGGGGCAGATACGCAGTATTTT.

The gene calls are TRBV7-2 and TRBJ1-2; D is undetermined. The ends were cut back, 5 bases at V and 5 bases at J, with 18 bases in the middle. This CDR3 has 15 amino acids. Germline V gene sequence: CDR1 SGHTA, CDR2 FQGNSA. The CDR3 nucleotides read TGTGCCAGCAGCACGCCCACGACACCTTGGTATGGCTACACCTTC. Protein sequence: CASSTPTTPWYGYTF.

This clone was detected a few times. This chain links TRBV12-5 with TRBJ1-2, with D possibly being TRBD1 (5 bases). V lost 7 bases, J lost 4 bases, and 13 bases lay in between. The V gene's germline CDR1 is LGHNT and CDR2 FRNRAP. This CDR3 spans 13 amino acids. The DNA for the CDR3 is TGTGCTAGTGCCTCCTCCGACAGCTATGGCTACACCTTC. Translating gives CASASSDSYGYTF. Combining the CDR3 with reference TRBV12-5 and TRBJ1-2 gives the whole variable domain DARVTQTPRHKVTEMGQEVTMRCQPILGHNTVFWYRQTMMQGLELLAYFRNRAPLDDSGMPKDRFSAEMPDATLATLKIQPSEPRDSAVYFCASASSDSYGYTFGSGTRLTVV.

This chain links TRBV30 with TRBJ2-1, with unresolved D. The germline gives CDR1 GTSNPN, CDR2 SVGIG (reference sequence). V lost 0 bases to trimming and J lost 15 bases, with 15 bases between them. The CDR3 consists of 12 residues. The CDR3 is CAWSVSGLIAFF. The CDR3 DNA sequence: TGTGCCTGGAGTGTATCTGGCCTGATCGCGTTCTTC.

This clone appeared a few times. The genes are TRBV7-3 and TRBJ1-1, with TRBD1 identical over 9 bases. Germline V lookup: CDR1 SGHTA, CDR2 FQGTGA. The V segment lost 2 bases and the J segment 1 base; nucleotides outside the gene matches: 2. This CDR3 contains 15 residues. This CDR3 reads CASSLGTGWNTEAFF. The CDR3 DNA reads as TGTGCCAGCAGCTTAGGGACAGGGTGGAACACTGAAGCTTTCTTT.

The gene calls are TRBV24-1 and TRBJ2-2, with D maybe TRBD2 (5 bases). The CDR3 totals 15 residues. Trimming pared 4 bases from V and 6 bases from J, leaving 14 bases between. Germline V gives CDR1 KGHDR, CDR2 SFDVKD. The DNA of the CDR3 is TGTGCCACCAGTGACCCCGGGCGAGCGGCCGGGGAGCTGTTTTTT. This gives the protein CATSDPGRAAGELFF.

This clone occurred a few times. The genes are TRBV5-5 and TRBJ1-4; 7 bases align to TRBD1. Germline CDR1 SGHKS, CDR2 YYEKEE (reference sequence). The CDR3 runs to 16 residues. V trimming: 4 bases; J trimming: 4 bases; junction bases outside the gene matches: 10. This chain's CDR3 is CASSTRPGQSNEKLFF. For the CDR3, the DNA is TGTGCCAGCAGCACGCGACCGGGACAGAGTAATGAAAAACTGTTTTTT.

This chain links TRBV25-1 with TRBJ1-1; a weak D match, TRBD1 (6 bases). CDR1 is MGHDK, CDR2 SYGVNS, per germline. V lost 7 bases and J lost 2, with 8 bases in between. The CDR3 is 12 residues long. The CDR3 region has the DNA TGTGCCAGCAAACAGGGAAACACTGAAGCTTTCTTT. Amino acids: CASKQGNTEAFF.

The chain employs TRBV6-4 and TRBJ2-1, with TRBD2 matching 11 bases. There are 18 residues in the CDR3. Trimming at V came to 0 bases and at J to 1 base, leaving 5 bases not matched to a gene. CDR1 MRHNA and CDR2 SNTAGT come from the germline V gene. DNA of the CDR3: TGTGCCAGCAGTGACTCGGCTAGCGGGGGGAAATCCTACAATGAGCAGTTCTTC. It yields the protein CASSDSASGGKSYNEQFF.

The gene calls are TRBV7-2 and TRBJ1-6; D might be TRBD1 (5 bases). Germline V gene lookup returns CDR1 SGHTA and CDR2 FQGNSA. The CDR3 is 15 residues long. V was shortened by 1 base and J by 11 bases, with 15 bases between the two germline ends. CDR3 nucleotides: TGTGCCAGCAGCTTAGTCCTTCGCCAGGGTGCACCCCTCCACTTT. It encodes CASSLVLRQGAPLHF.

The rearrangement joins TRBV7-9 to TRBJ2-2; D uncertain. The CDR3 contains 13 residues. Trimming took 5 bases from V and 6 from J, leaving 10 bases between them. Germline loops: CDR1 SEHNR, CDR2 FQNEAQ (reference sequence). CDR3 in amino acids: CASSLSMAGELFF. The DNA for the CDR3 is TGTGCCAGCAGCCTTAGCATGGCCGGGGAGCTGTTTTTT.